This T cell receptor beta chain was captured in a study of human T cells and chemical hapten exposure. The sample holds many counts of this clonotype. In TCRdb, the RACE reads were re-called with MiXCR into one record per CDR3 protein. The data contain approximately 100,000 distinct CDR3 sequences, around 9.6% of them singletons. The CDR3 spans 11 residues. Trimming shortened V by 0 bases and J by 10 bases, and 4 bases separated the two germline ends. Germline V gene lookup returns CDR1 KGHSY and CDR2 FQNENV. The time point is: pre-sensitization, week 0. Regarding treatment: therapeutic diphenylcyclopropenone sensitization with weekly scalp DPC.

The chain has TRBV16 and TRBJ2-1; D not certain. The receptor's source is a woman between 35 and 50 years old with alopecia areata. Some clones in this sample may be carry-over from other donors' samples. Sample: whole blood, taken in connection with sensitization to the hapten diphenylcyclopropenone (DPC). This CDR3 is CASSQSAEQFF. CDR3 coding DNA: TGTGCCAGCAGCCAATCGGCAGAGCAGTTCTTC.